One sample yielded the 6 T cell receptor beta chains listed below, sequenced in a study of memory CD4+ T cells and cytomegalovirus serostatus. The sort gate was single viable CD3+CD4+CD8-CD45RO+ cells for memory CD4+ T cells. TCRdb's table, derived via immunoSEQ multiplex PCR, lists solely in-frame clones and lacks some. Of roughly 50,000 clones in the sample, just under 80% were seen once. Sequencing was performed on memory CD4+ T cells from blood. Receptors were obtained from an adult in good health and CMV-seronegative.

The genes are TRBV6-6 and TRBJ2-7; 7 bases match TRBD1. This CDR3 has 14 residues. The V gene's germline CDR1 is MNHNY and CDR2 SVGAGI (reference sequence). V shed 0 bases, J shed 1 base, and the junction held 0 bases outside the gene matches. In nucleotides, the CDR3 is TGTGCCAGCAGTTACTCGGACAGGTCCTACGAGCAGTACTTC. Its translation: CASSYSDRSYEQYF.

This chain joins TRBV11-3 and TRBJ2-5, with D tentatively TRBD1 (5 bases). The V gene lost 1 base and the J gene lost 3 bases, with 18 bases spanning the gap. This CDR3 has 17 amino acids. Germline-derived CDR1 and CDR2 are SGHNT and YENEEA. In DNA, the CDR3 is TGTGCCAGCAGCTTAGGGGCAGGGCTAGATATTGAAGAGACCCAGTACTTC. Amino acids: CASSLGAGLDIEETQYF.

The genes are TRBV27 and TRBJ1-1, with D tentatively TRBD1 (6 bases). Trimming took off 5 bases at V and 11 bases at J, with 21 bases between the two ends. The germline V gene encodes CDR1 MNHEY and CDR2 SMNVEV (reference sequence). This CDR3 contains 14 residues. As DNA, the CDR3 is TGTGCCAGCAGTCCCCGTCCGGGGGCGGGCTCGGCTTTCTTT. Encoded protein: CASSPRPGAGSAFF.

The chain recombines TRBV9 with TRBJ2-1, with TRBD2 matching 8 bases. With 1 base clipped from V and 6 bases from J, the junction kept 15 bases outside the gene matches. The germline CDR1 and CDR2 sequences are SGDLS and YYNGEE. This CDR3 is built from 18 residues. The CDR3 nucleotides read TGTGCCAGCAGCGTAACGGTAGGGGGGACTAGGCGGGTCAATGAGCAGTTCTTC. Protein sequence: CASSVTVGGTRRVNEQFF.

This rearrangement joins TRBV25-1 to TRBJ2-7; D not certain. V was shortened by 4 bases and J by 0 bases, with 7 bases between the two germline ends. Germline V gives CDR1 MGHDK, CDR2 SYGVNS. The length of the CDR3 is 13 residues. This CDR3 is CASSGTDSYEQYF. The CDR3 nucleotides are TGTGCCAGCAGTGGGACGGACTCCTACGAGCAGTACTTC.

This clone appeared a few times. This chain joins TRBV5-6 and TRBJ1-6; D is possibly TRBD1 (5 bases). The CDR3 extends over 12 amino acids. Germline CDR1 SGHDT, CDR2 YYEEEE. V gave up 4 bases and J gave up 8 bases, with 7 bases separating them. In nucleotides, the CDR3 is TGTGCCAGCAGCAGGGACTATTCACCCCTCCACTTT. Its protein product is CASSRDYSPLHF.